These 9 T cell receptor beta chains were sequenced from one sample in a study of cytomegalovirus exposure and HLA in healthy donors. The PCR ran on 60 Vbeta and 13 Jbeta primers. The table came from immunoSEQ multiplex PCR; TCRdb's copy has only in-frame clones and leaves some out. The sample comprises 180,000 or so clones, approximately 80% of which are singletons, and just under 5% rests with the top ten. Sample: PBMCs. These TCRs come from a woman in her late teens or twenties in good health and CMV-seropositive.

The chain is built from TRBV6-5 and TRBJ1-3; D is ambiguous. The V end was cut by 10 bases, the J end by 3 bases, with 13 bases between. CDR1 is MNHEY, CDR2 SVGAGI, per germline. CDR3 length: 13 amino acids. As DNA, the CDR3 is TGTGCCACCGCCCGAGGGAATGGAAACACCATATATTTT. Encoded protein: CATARGNGNTIYF.

The chain employs TRBV7-9 and TRBJ1-6; a possible D gene is TRBD1 (6 bases). This CDR3 is 17 amino acids long. V was cut by 2 bases and J by 6 bases, with 17 bases left in between. From germline, CDR1 is SEHNR and CDR2 FQNEAQ (reference sequence). CDR3 nucleotides: TGTGCCAGCAGCTTATGGGCGGGGGGCCCCGTTAATTCACCCCTCCACTTT. Translated: CASSLWAGGPVNSPLHF. Variable domain in full (rest from reference TRBV7-9 and TRBJ1-6): DTGVSQNPRHKITKRGQNVTFRCDPISEHNRLYWYRQTLGQGPEFLTYFQNEAQLEKSRLLSDRFSAERPKGSFSTLEIQRTEQGDSAMYLCASSLWAGGPVNSPLHFGNGTRLTVT.

V usage is TRBV7-2 and J usage is TRBJ2-7; tentatively, D is TRBD1 (6 bases). The CDR3 is 15 amino acids. The V end lost 5 bases, the J end lost 2 bases, and 16 bases lay between the germline ends. Germline CDR1 and CDR2: SGHTA and FQGNSA. The CDR3, as DNA: TGTGCCAGCAGCCCCCGGGACATCCATCCCTACGAGCAGTACTTC. It encodes CASSPRDIHPYEQYF.

The rearrangement uses TRBV15 and TRBJ1-1; 8 bases agree with TRBD1. Trimming cost V 6 bases and J 7 bases; bases outside gene matches: 16. The V gene's germline CDR1 is LNHNV and CDR2 YYDKDF (reference sequence). The CDR3 has 16 residues. DNA of the CDR3: TGTGCCACCAGTACCCAACCCGGACAGGGTTGGGGTGAAGCTTTCTTT. Its protein product is CATSTQPGQGWGEAFF.

This chain uses TRBV6-6 with TRBJ1-5; the match to TRBD1 covers 10 bases. The V and J ends lost 2 bases and 6 bases, in that order; junction bases with no gene match: 7. The CDR3 has 16 amino acids. Per germline, CDR1 MNHNY and CDR2 SVGAGI (reference sequence). The CDR3 loop is CASSYAPTGGGQPQHF. The CDR3 nucleotides are TGTGCCAGCAGTTACGCGCCGACAGGGGGCGGTCAGCCCCAGCATTTT.

This chain links TRBV18 with TRBJ1-2, with TRBD1 matching over 7 bases. V lost 5 bases to trimming and J lost 4 bases; unmatched junction nucleotides: 4. The CDR3 is 13 amino acids. Looked up from germline, CDR1 is KGHSH and CDR2 is LQKENI. In DNA form, the CDR3 reads TGTGCCAGCTCAGACGACAGGGTCTATGGCTACACCTTC. Its protein is CASSDDRVYGYTF.

For the CDR3, the DNA is TGTGCCAGCAGGTCAGGGGGCACCAGAGATACGCAGTATTTT. Its translation is CASRSGGTRDTQYF. The V and J genes are TRBV28 and TRBJ2-3; 8 positions match TRBD1. The CDR3 extends over 14 amino acids. Trimming took 6 bases from V and 5 from J; bases not matched to a gene: 7. CDR1 is MDHEN and CDR2 is SYDVKM in the germline V gene.

This chain joins TRBV19 and TRBJ1-2, with D possibly TRBD1 on 6 matching bases. Germline assignment: CDR1 LNHDA and CDR2 SQIVND (reference sequence). V lost 1 base and J lost 0, with 6 bases in between. This CDR3 has 14 amino acids. In nucleotides, the CDR3 is TGTGCCAGTAGTATAGCAGGGGCTAACTATGGCTACACCTTC. As protein: CASSIAGANYGYTF.

The CDR3: CASSLSLGGLYNEQFF. For the CDR3, the DNA is TGTGCCAGCAGTTTATCTTTAGGGGGACTATACAATGAGCAGTTCTTC. The chain is built from TRBV27 and TRBJ2-1; maybe TRBD2 (7 bases). Trimming took off 0 bases at V and 4 bases at J, with 13 bases between the two ends. Germline V gene data show CDR1 as MNHEY and CDR2 as SMNVEV (reference sequence). This CDR3 is built from 16 residues.